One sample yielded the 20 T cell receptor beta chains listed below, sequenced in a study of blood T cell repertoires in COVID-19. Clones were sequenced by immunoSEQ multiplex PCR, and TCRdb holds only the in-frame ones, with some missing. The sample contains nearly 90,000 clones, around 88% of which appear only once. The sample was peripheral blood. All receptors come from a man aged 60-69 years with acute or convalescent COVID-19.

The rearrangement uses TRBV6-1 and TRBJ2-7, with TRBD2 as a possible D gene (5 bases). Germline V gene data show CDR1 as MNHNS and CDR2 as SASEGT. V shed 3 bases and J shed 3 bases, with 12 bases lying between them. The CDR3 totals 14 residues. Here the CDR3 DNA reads TGTGCCAGCAGTGAGCGGACTTTCGGCTACGAGCAGTACTTC. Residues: CASSERTFGYEQYF.

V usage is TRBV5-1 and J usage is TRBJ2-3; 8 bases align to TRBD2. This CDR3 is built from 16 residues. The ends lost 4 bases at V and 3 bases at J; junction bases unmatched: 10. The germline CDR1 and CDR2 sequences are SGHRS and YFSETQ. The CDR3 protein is CASSQTGTRETDTQYF. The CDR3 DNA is TGCGCCAGCAGCCAGACCGGGACTAGAGAGACAGATACGCAGTATTTT.

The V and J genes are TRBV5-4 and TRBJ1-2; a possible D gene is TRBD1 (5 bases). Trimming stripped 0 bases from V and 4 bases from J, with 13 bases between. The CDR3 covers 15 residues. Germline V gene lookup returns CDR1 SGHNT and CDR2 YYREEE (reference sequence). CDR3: CASSLGREGTYGYTF. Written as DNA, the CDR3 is TGTGCCAGCAGCTTGGGAAGGGAGGGGACCTATGGCTACACCTTC.

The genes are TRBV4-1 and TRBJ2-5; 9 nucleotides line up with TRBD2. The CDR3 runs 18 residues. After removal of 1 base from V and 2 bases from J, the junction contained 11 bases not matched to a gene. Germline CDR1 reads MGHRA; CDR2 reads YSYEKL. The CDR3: CASSQGQGSGRIQETQYF. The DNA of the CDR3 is TGCGCCAGCAGCCAAGGGCAGGGTAGCGGGAGAATTCAAGAGACCCAGTACTTC.

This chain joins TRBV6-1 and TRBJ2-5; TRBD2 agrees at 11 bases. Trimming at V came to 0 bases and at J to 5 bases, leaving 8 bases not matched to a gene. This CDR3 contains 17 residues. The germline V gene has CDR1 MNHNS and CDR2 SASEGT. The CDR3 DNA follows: TGTGCCAGCAGTGAAGCGTCCATACTAGCGGGAGATGAGACCCAGTACTTC. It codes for CASSEASILAGDETQYF.

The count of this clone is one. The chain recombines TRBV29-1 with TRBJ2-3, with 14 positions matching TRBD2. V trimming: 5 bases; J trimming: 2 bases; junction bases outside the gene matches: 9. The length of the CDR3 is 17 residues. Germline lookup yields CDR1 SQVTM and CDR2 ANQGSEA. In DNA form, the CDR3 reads TGCAGCGTTTCCGGGACTAGCGGGAGTGGGCCCACAGATACGCAGTATTTT. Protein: CSVSGTSGSGPTDTQYF.

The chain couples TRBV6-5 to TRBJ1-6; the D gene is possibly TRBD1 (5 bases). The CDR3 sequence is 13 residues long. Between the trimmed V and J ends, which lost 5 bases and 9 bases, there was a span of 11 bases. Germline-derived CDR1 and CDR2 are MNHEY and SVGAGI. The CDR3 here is CASSPGSASPLHF. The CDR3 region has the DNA TGTGCCAGCAGTCCAGGGTCGGCTTCACCCCTCCACTTT.

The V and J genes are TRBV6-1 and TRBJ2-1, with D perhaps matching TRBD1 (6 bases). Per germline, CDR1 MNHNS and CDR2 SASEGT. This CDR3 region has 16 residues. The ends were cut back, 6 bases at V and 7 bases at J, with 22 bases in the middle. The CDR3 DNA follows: TGTGCCAGCAGCGAACCCGGAACAGGGATCAGGAATGAGCAGTTCTTC. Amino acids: CASSEPGTGIRNEQFF.

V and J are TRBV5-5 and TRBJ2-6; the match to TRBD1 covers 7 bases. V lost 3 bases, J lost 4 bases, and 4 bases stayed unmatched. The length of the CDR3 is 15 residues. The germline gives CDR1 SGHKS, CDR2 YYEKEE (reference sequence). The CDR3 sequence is CASSSTGTGANVLTF. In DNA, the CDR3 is TGTGCCAGCAGCTCGACAGGGACCGGGGCCAACGTCCTGACTTTC. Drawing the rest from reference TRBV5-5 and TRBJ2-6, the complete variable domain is DAGVTQSPTHLIKTRGQQVTLRCSPISGHKSVSWYQQVLGQGPQFIFQYYEKEERGRGNFPDRFSARQFPNYSSELNVNALLLGDSALYLCASSSTGTGANVLTFGAGSRLTVL.

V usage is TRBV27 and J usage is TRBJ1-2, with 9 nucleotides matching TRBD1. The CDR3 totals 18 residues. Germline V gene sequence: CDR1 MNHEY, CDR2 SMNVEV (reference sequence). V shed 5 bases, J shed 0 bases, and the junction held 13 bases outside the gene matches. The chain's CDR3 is CASSPAIGTGKTNYGYTF. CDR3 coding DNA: TGTGCCAGCAGTCCGGCGATCGGGACAGGGAAAACTAACTATGGCTACACCTTC.

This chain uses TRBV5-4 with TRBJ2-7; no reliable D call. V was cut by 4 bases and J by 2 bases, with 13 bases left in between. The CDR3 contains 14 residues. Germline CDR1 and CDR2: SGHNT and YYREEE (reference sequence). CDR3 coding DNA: TGTGCCAGCAGCCTTGGTTCAGATACCTACGAGCAGTACTTC. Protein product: CASSLGSDTYEQYF. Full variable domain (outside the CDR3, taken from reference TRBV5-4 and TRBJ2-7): ETGVTQSPTHLIKTRGQQVTLRCSSQSGHNTVSWYQQALGQGPQFIFQYYREEENGRGNFPPRFSGLQFPNYSSELNVNALELDDSALYLCASSLGSDTYEQYFGPGTRLTVT.

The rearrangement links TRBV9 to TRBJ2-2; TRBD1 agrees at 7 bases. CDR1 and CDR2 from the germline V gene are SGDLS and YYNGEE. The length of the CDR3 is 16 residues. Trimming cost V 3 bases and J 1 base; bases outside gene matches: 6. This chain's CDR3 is CASSEGQTMNTGELFF. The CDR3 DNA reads TGTGCCAGCAGCGAGGGACAGACAATGAACACCGGGGAGCTGTTTTTT.

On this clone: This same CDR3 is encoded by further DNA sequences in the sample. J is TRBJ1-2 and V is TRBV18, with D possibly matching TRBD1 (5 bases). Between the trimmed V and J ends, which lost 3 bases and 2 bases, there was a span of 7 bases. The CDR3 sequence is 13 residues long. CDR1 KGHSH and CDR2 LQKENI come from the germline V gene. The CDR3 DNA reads TGTGCCAGCTCACCCCCAGGGAACTATGGCTACACCTTC. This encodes CASSPPGNYGYTF.

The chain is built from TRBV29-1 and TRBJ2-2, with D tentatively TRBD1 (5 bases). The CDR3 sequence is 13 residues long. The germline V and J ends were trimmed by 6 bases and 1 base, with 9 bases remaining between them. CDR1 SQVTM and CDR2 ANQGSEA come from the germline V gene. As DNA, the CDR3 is TGCAGCGTGGCTCAGGGGAACACCGGGGAGCTGTTTTTT. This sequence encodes CSVAQGNTGELFF.

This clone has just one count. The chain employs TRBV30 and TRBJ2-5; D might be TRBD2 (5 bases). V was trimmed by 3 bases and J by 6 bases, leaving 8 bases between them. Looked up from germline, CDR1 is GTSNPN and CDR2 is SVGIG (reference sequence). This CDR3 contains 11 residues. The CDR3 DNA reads TGTGCCTGGAGCGCCGGGAAGACCCAGTACTTC. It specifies CAWSAGKTQYF.

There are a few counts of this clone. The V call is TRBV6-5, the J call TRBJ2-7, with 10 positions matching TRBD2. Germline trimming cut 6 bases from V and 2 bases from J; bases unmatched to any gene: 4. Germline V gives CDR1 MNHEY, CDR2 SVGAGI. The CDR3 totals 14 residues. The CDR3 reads CASSLAGGTYEQYF. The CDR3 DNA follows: TGTGCCAGCAGCTTAGCGGGGGGAACCTACGAGCAGTACTTC.

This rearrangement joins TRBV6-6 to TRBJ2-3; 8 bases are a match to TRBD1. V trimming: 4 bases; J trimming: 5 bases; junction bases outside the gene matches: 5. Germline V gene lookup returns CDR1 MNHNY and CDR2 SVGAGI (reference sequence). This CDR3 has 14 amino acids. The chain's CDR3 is CASSFRTGRDTQYF. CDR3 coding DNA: TGTGCCAGCAGTTTCCGGACAGGGCGAGATACGCAGTATTTT.

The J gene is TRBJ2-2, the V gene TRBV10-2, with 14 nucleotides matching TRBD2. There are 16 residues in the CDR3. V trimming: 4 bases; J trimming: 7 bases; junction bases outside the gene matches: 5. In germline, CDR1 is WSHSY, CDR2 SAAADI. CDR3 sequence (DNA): TGCGCCAGCAGTGCGGGACTAGCGGGAGAAGGCGGGGAGCTGTTTTTT. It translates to CASSAGLAGEGGELFF.

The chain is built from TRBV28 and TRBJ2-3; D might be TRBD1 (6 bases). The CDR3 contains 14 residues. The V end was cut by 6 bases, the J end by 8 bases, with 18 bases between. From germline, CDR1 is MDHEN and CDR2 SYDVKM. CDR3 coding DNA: TGTGCCAGCAGGAAGAACAGGGCGCAGGGTACGCAGTATTTT. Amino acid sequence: CASRKNRAQGTQYF.

CDR3 sequence: CAWASFGGFGPTHTPYEQYF. CDR3 nucleotide sequence: TGTGCCTGGGCTAGTTTTGGAGGTTTCGGCCCGACGCACACCCCCTACGAGCAGTACTTC. The V gene is TRBV30, the J gene TRBJ2-7, with D maybe TRBD2 (5 bases). V lost 5 bases to trimming and J lost 2 bases, with 34 bases between them. This CDR3 comprises 20 residues. CDR1 is GTSNPN, CDR2 SVGIG, per germline (reference sequence).